These 19 T cell receptor beta chains were all obtained from the same sample, sequenced in a study of T cells after yellow fever vaccination. TCRdb reanalysed the 5' RACE reads using MiXCR and keeps one entry per CDR3 protein. Of 300,000 or so distinct CDR3 sequences in the sample, 8.7% were seen once. The sample consisted of CD4+ T cells sorted from PBMCs, taken 5 days after the yellow fever booster vaccination. All receptors come from a man between 18 and 29 years old who received the YFV17D yellow fever vaccine.

In this sample, this clonotype turned up a few times. The V call is TRBV4-1, the J call TRBJ2-7, with D unresolved. Trimming took off 0 bases at V and 9 bases at J, with 12 bases between the two ends. Germline V lookup: CDR1 MGHRA, CDR2 YSYEKL. This CDR3 is 13 amino acids long. The CDR3 reads CASSQDQRRRQYF. CDR3 in DNA: TGCGCCAGCAGCCAAGATCAACGCAGAAGGCAGTACTTC.

This clonotype turned up a few times. The V gene is TRBV6-6, the J gene TRBJ2-1; D unresolved. The CDR3 covers 16 residues. CDR1 and CDR2 (germline): MNHNY, SVGAGI (reference sequence). The V end lost 0 bases, the J end lost 2 bases, and 11 bases lay between the germline ends. CDR3 sequence reads: CASSYSKVYTYNEQFF. CDR3 coding DNA: TGTGCCAGCAGTTACTCGAAGGTCTACACCTACAATGAGCAGTTCTTC.

This clonotype was picked up one time. A read error may be the cause here, since a much bigger clone is one base away. The gene calls are TRBV11-2 and TRBJ1-1, with a tentative D call TRBD1 (5 bases). Looked up from germline, CDR1 is SGHAT and CDR2 is FQNNGV. CDR3 length: 13 residues. V lost 1 base and J 6 bases, leaving 9 bases between the germline ends. The CDR3 protein is CASSLGGTSEAFF. In DNA, the CDR3 is TGTGCCAGCAGCTTAGGGGGGACCTCTGAAGCTTTCTTT.

This clonotype was detected ten times or more. This sequence joins TRBV6-5 and TRBJ2-1, with D maybe TRBD2 (5 bases). The CDR3 has 16 amino acids. Germline CDR1 MNHEY, CDR2 SVGAGI. V lost 8 bases and J 0 bases, leaving 17 bases between the germline ends. DNA for the CDR3: TGTGCCAGCGGCCATAGGTCTGGGAGCTCCTACAATGAGCAGTTCTTC. It translates to CASGHRSGSSYNEQFF.

This clonotype has more than one count but fewer than ten. The chain is built from TRBV6-5 and TRBJ2-7; 10 bases line up with TRBD2. This CDR3 has 14 residues. Germline CDR1 MNHEY, CDR2 SVGAGI. V trimming: 5 bases; J trimming: 2 bases; junction bases outside the gene matches: 3. In DNA form, the CDR3 reads TGTGCCAGCAGTCATAGCGGGGGGCCCTACGAGCAGTACTTC. Protein: CASSHSGGPYEQYF.

This clonotype was seen many times. V usage is TRBV5-4 and J usage is TRBJ2-5; possible D gene TRBD2, 6 bases. The V and J ends lost 4 bases and 5 bases respectively, with 15 bases between them. The CDR3 runs to 14 residues. Per the germline V gene, CDR1 is SGHNT and CDR2 is YYREEE (reference sequence). The CDR3 sequence is CASSTPRDSETQYF. The CDR3 region has the DNA TGTGCCAGCAGCACACCCCGGGACTCCGAGACCCAGTACTTC.

This clonotype was observed a single time. The genes are TRBV30 and TRBJ2-5; the D gene is possibly TRBD2 (5 bases). CDR1 and CDR2 (germline): GTSNPN, SVGIG (reference sequence). The CDR3 totals 13 residues. Trimming removed 2 bases at V and 2 bases at J, with 9 bases between. The CDR3 loop is CAWSKRLQETQYF. DNA for the CDR3: TGTGCCTGGAGTAAGCGGCTACAAGAGACCCAGTACTTC.

This chain links TRBV27 with TRBJ2-1, with 9 bases identical to TRBD1. In germline, CDR1 is MNHEY, CDR2 SMNVEV (reference sequence). This CDR3 contains 15 residues. J was trimmed by 4 bases and V by 6 bases; bases with no gene match: 7. CDR3: CASRQGALGYNEQFF. The CDR3 DNA follows: TGTGCCAGCAGACAGGGGGCTCTTGGGTACAATGAGCAGTTCTTC.

This clonotype has a handful of counts. V gene TRBV11-2 combines with J gene TRBJ1-3; D call uncertain. V was trimmed by 1 base and J by 5 bases, leaving 6 bases between them. The CDR3 loop spans 13 amino acids. Germline V gene sequence: CDR1 SGHAT, CDR2 FQNNGV. CDR3: CASSLAPRNTIYF. DNA for the CDR3: TGTGCCAGCAGCTTAGCCCCTCGAAACACCATATATTTT.

This clonotype has a handful of counts. The V call is TRBV9, the J call TRBJ1-3; D ambiguous. In germline, CDR1 is SGDLS, CDR2 YYNGEE. The germline V and J ends were trimmed by 0 bases and 3 bases, with 10 bases remaining between them. This CDR3 contains 15 residues. The CDR3 DNA reads TGTGCCAGCAGCGTAGATGTGGGCTTTGGAAACACCATATATTTT. Encoded protein: CASSVDVGFGNTIYF.

This clonotype has just a few counts. The V call is TRBV9, the J call TRBJ2-5, with 10 bases matching TRBD2. CDR1 is SGDLS and CDR2 is YYNGEE in the germline V gene. The CDR3 loop spans 15 amino acids. The ends lost 1 base at V and 5 bases at J; junction bases unmatched: 5. CDR3 loop: CASSVSGGAPETQYF. In nucleotides, the CDR3 is TGTGCCAGCAGCGTAAGCGGGGGGGCCCCTGAGACCCAGTACTTC.

This clonotype occurred many times. The chain is built from TRBV7-9 and TRBJ1-6; no reliable D call. The CDR3 consists of 13 residues. Germline CDR1 and CDR2: SEHNR and FQNEAQ (reference sequence). Trimming left V 7 bases short and J 9 bases short, with 13 bases between. The CDR3 is CASTSGTGSPLHF. CDR3 coding DNA: TGTGCCAGCACCTCCGGAACGGGTTCACCCCTCCACTTT.

In its sample, this clonotype was seen many times. This chain links TRBV6-5 with TRBJ1-1, with D hard to call. The germline CDR1 and CDR2 sequences are MNHEY and SVGAGI. The ends were cut back, 1 base at V and 1 base at J, with 13 bases in the middle. This CDR3 has 16 residues. CDR3 sequence reads: CASSYFLTSSNTEAFF. The CDR3 nucleotides are TGTGCCAGCAGTTACTTCCTCACCAGTTCGAACACTGAAGCTTTCTTT.

The rearrangement joins TRBV7-9 to TRBJ1-3, with a possible D match to TRBD1 (6 bases). Looked up from germline, CDR1 is SEHNR and CDR2 is FQNEAQ (reference sequence). This CDR3 has 14 amino acids. Between the trimmed V and J ends, which lost 4 bases and 4 bases, there was a span of 11 bases. The CDR3 DNA is TGTGCCAGCAGCTCCTTAGGACAGGGAAACACCATATATTTT. Translating it yields CASSSLGQGNTIYF.

In its sample, this clonotype was seen many times. The V gene is TRBV5-1, the J gene TRBJ2-1; unclear D gene. Looked up from germline, CDR1 is SGHRS and CDR2 is YFSETQ. The CDR3 has 13 residues. Trimming removed 0 bases at V and 5 bases at J, with 6 bases between. The CDR3 reads CASSLATNNEQFF. In DNA, the CDR3 is TGCGCCAGCAGCTTGGCCACGAACAATGAGCAGTTCTTC.

The chain joins TRBV12-5 to TRBJ2-3; 10 bases align to TRBD2. CDR3 length: 13 amino acids. The V and J ends lost 0 bases and 12 bases, in that order; junction bases with no gene match: 3. Germline V gives CDR1 LGHNT, CDR2 FRNRAP. This CDR3 is CASGLVSGGAQYF. In nucleotides, the CDR3 is TGTGCTAGTGGTTTGGTAAGCGGGGGGGCCCAGTATTTT. Looking up the rest from reference TRBV12-5 and TRBJ2-3 gives the full variable domain: DARVTQTPRHKVTEMGQEVTMRCQPILGHNTVFWYRQTMMQGLELLAYFRNRAPLDDSGMPKDRFSAEMPDATLATLKIQPSEPRDSAVYFCASGLVSGGAQYFGPGTRLTVL.

This clonotype was recorded many times. The rearrangement links TRBV20-1 to TRBJ1-5, with TRBD1 matching 9 bases. CDR3 length: 13 residues. Germline trimming cut 4 bases from V and 9 bases from J; bases unmatched to any gene: 7. Per the germline V gene, CDR1 is DFQATT and CDR2 is SNEGSKA (reference sequence). Here the CDR3 reads CSAKDRGLGPQHF. CDR3 sequence (DNA): TGCAGTGCTAAGGACAGGGGTTTAGGGCCCCAGCATTTT.

This clonotype showed up just a few times. V is TRBV6-6 and J is TRBJ1-1; possible D gene TRBD1, 5 bases. This CDR3 is 14 amino acids long. In germline, CDR1 is MNHNY, CDR2 SVGAGI (reference sequence). V dropped 6 bases and J dropped 4 bases, with 15 bases sitting between them. The CDR3 here is CASSGAWRGTEAFF. In nucleotides, the CDR3 is TGTGCCAGCAGCGGGGCGTGGCGGGGCACTGAAGCTTTCTTT.

This clonotype was detected only a few times. The CDR3 bases are TGTGCCAGCTCATCGACAGGGGTCTCTGGAAACACCATATATTTT. The encoded protein is CASSSTGVSGNTIYF. The chain uses TRBV18 and TRBJ1-3, with 8 bases fitting TRBD1. The V gene's germline CDR1 is KGHSH and CDR2 LQKENI. The CDR3 is 15 residues long. J lost 0 bases, V lost 5 bases, and 3 bases had no gene match. The variable domain in full, with the rest retrieved from reference TRBV18 and TRBJ1-3, is NAGVMQNPRHLVRRRGQEARLRCSPMKGHSHVYWYRQLPEEGLKFMVYLQKENIIDESGMPKERFSAEFPKEGPSILRIQQVVRGDSAAYFCASSSTGVSGNTIYFGEGSWLTVV.